What follows are 23 T cell receptor beta chains derived from one specimen sequenced in a study of beta chain features in type 1 diabetes. As every portion of the isolated RNA was reverse transcribed, the sequencing read expressed TCRB transcripts. Sequenced by immunoSEQ multiplex PCR; TCRdb stores in-frame clones only, minus some. The sample records about 360,000 clones, roughly 12% being singletons. The sample comprised naive CD4+ T cells from blood. The receptors shown here come from a man younger than 30 in good health.

This sequence joins TRBV5-4 and TRBJ2-3; 14 nucleotides align to TRBD2. The junction had 7 bases not matched to a gene; V was cut back by 4 bases and J by 3 bases. The CDR3 has 17 residues. CDR1 SGHNT and CDR2 YYREEE come from the germline V gene (reference sequence). The CDR3 DNA sequence: TGTGCCAGCAGCACAGGGACTAGCGGGAGTCGTACAGATACGCAGTATTTT. Residues: CASSTGTSGSRTDTQYF. Supplemented by reference TRBV5-4 and TRBJ2-3, the full variable domain reads ETGVTQSPTHLIKTRGQQVTLRCSSQSGHNTVSWYQQALGQGPQFIFQYYREEENGRGNFPPRFSGLQFPNYSSELNVNALELDDSALYLCASSTGTSGSRTDTQYFGPGTRLTVL.

The CDR3 DNA sequence: TGTGCCTGGAGTGTACTGGCGGGCCTGGAGGATACGCAGTATTTT. Protein product: CAWSVLAGLEDTQYF. This chain links TRBV30 with TRBJ2-3, with a possible D match to TRBD2 (5 bases). The germline gives CDR1 GTSNPN, CDR2 SVGIG (reference sequence). The germline V and J ends were trimmed by 0 bases and 6 bases, with 16 bases remaining between them. There are 15 residues in the CDR3.

The chain uses TRBV28 and TRBJ1-5; D remains unclear. Trimming removed 5 bases at V and 3 bases at J, with 5 bases between. The germline CDR1 and CDR2 sequences are MDHEN and SYDVKM. The CDR3 has 12 residues. The CDR3 bases are TGTGCCAGCAGTCCTCTCAATCAGCCCCAGCATTTT. Protein sequence: CASSPLNQPQHF.

This clone appeared a few times. Other DNA sequences of this sample code for an identical CDR3. The V call is TRBV7-3, the J call TRBJ2-6, with 7 positions matching TRBD1. The germline V gene has CDR1 SGHTA and CDR2 FQGTGA. This CDR3 spans 15 amino acids. The V segment lost 3 bases and the J segment 2 bases; nucleotides outside the gene matches: 1. Here the CDR3 DNA reads TGTGCCAGCAGCTTGGGGACAGCTGGGGCCAACGTCCTGACTTTC. Its protein is CASSLGTAGANVLTF. Full variable domain (rest looked up from reference TRBV7-3 and TRBJ2-6): GAGVSQTPSNKVTEKGKYVELRCDPISGHTALYWYRQSLGQGPEFLIYFQGTGAADDSGLPNDRFFAVRPEGSVSTLKIQRTERGDSAVYLCASSLGTAGANVLTFGAGSRLTVL.

V is TRBV27 and J is TRBJ2-7, with 13 bases matching TRBD2. Losses at the gene ends were 4 bases for V and 2 bases for J; bases not matched to a gene: 14. Germline V gives CDR1 MNHEY, CDR2 SMNVEV (reference sequence). The CDR3 consists of 19 residues. The CDR3: CASSWAGGTSGRATYEQYF. Here the CDR3 DNA reads TGTGCCAGCAGTTGGGCAGGGGGAACTAGCGGGAGGGCGACCTACGAGCAGTACTTC.

The table lists this clone with a few counts. The gene calls are TRBV9 and TRBJ2-6; possibly TRBD1 for D (6 bases). The CDR3 totals 17 residues. Germline CDR1 SGDLS, CDR2 YYNGEE. The V end lost 4 bases, the J end lost 3 bases, and 17 bases lay between the germline ends. CDR3 sequence: CASSTRRGTFGANVLTF. CDR3 in DNA: TGTGCCAGCAGCACCAGAAGGGGGACCTTTGGGGCCAACGTCCTGACTTTC. The variable domain in full, with the rest retrieved from reference TRBV9 and TRBJ2-6, is DSGVTQTPKHLITATGQRVTLRCSPRSGDLSVYWYQQSLDQGLQFLIQYYNGEERAKGNILERFSAQQFPDLHSELNLSSLELGDSALYFCASSTRRGTFGANVLTFGAGSRLTVL.

This chain connects TRBV6-6 to TRBJ1-2; 10 nucleotides align to TRBD1. CDR1 is MNHNY and CDR2 is SVGAGI in the germline V gene (reference sequence). After removal of 2 bases from V and 8 bases from J, the junction contained 5 bases not matched to a gene. CDR3 length equals 14 residues. The CDR3 DNA follows: TGTGCCAGCAGTTACACCCCGACAGGGGGCGGCTACACCTTC. This translates into CASSYTPTGGGYTF.

This chain joins TRBV30 and TRBJ2-2; D is ambiguous. The V end was cut by 4 bases, the J end by 2 bases, with 11 bases between. CDR3 length equals 14 residues. The germline CDR1 and CDR2 sequences are GTSNPN and SVGIG (reference sequence). In DNA form, the CDR3 reads TGTGCCTGGACGCAGACTTTCAACACCGGGGAGCTGTTTTTT. Protein: CAWTQTFNTGELFF.

This clone was seen only a few times. The chain employs TRBV7-9 and TRBJ2-1; 7 bases are shared with TRBD2. V trimming: 5 bases; J trimming: 8 bases; junction bases outside the gene matches: 6. The CDR3 runs to 13 residues. Germline CDR1 is SEHNR and CDR2 is FQNEAQ (reference sequence). The CDR3 protein is CASSRGEFHEQFF. CDR3 coding DNA: TGTGCCAGCAGCCGGGGGGAGTTCCATGAGCAGTTCTTC.

The chain is built from TRBV7-9 and TRBJ2-1; 9 bases are shared with TRBD2. The CDR3 contains 15 residues. The germline gives CDR1 SEHNR, CDR2 FQNEAQ (reference sequence). The ends lost 6 bases at V and 4 bases at J; junction bases unmatched: 7. In DNA, the CDR3 is TGTGCCAGCAGACTAGCGGGCCGTCCTTACAATGAGCAGTTCTTC. It specifies CASRLAGRPYNEQFF.

This clone was seen more than once but under ten times. This sample also contains other DNA sequences that code for the same CDR3. The gene calls are TRBV29-1 and TRBJ2-5, with 9 nucleotides matching TRBD1. Unmatched junction bases numbered 7, after V lost 3 bases and J lost 5 bases. The CDR3 has 14 residues. CDR1 is SQVTM and CDR2 is ANQGSEA in the germline V gene. The CDR3 bases are TGCAGCGTTGACGGGACAGGGCTGCGGGAGACCCAGTACTTC. Protein sequence: CSVDGTGLRETQYF.

In DNA form, the CDR3 reads TGTGCCAGCTCAACCCGACAGGGGGGAAATGAAAAACTGTTTTTT. Translated: CASSTRQGGNEKLFF. The rearrangement uses TRBV18 and TRBJ1-4, with 9 nucleotides matching TRBD1. Germline V gene sequence: CDR1 KGHSH, CDR2 LQKENI. After removal of 5 bases from V and 5 bases from J, the junction contained 6 bases not matched to a gene. This CDR3 is 15 amino acids long.

The chain uses TRBV4-3 and TRBJ2-1; 8 bases agree with TRBD2. Germline CDR1 reads LGHNA; CDR2 reads YSLEER. The CDR3 is made up of 16 amino acids. The J segment lost 0 bases and the V segment lost 3 bases, leaving 4 bases of the junction unmatched. The CDR3 coding sequence is TGCGCCAGCAGCCATCCCGGGACTAGCTCCTACAATGAGCAGTTCTTC. Translating gives CASSHPGTSSYNEQFF.

This clone showed up just a few times. V and J are TRBV30 and TRBJ1-2; D is unresolved. Germline loops: CDR1 GTSNPN, CDR2 SVGIG (reference sequence). The V and J ends lost 4 bases and 2 bases respectively, with 8 bases between them. The CDR3 has 12 residues. DNA of the CDR3: TGTGCCTGGAATAGGGAGAACTATGGCTACACCTTC. Its protein is CAWNRENYGYTF.

This clone turned up a few times. CDR3 in amino acids: CASSRGHFNEKLFF. As DNA, the CDR3 is TGCGCCAGCAGCCGGGGGCACTTTAATGAAAAACTGTTTTTT. The J gene is TRBJ1-4, the V gene TRBV4-3; maybe TRBD1 (6 bases). Germline V gene data show CDR1 as LGHNA and CDR2 as YSLEER. The CDR3 consists of 14 residues. The V and J ends lost 4 bases and 4 bases respectively, with 10 bases between them.

This clone was detected a few times. DNA of the CDR3: TGTGCCAGCAGGGTAACAGGGGAGTGGACCCTCCACTTT. Translating it yields CASRVTGEWTLHF. This sequence joins TRBV6-1 and TRBJ1-6, with 7 bases identical to TRBD1. The CDR3 loop spans 13 amino acids. The germline CDR1 and CDR2 sequences are MNHNS and SASEGT. After removal of 6 bases from V and 14 bases from J, the junction contained 10 bases not matched to a gene.

This clone was counted between two and nine times. J is TRBJ2-3 and V is TRBV30; 8 bases fit TRBD2. The CDR3 is made up of 16 amino acids. Unmatched junction bases numbered 11, after V lost 2 bases and J lost 4 bases. From germline, CDR1 is GTSNPN and CDR2 SVGIG (reference sequence). The chain's CDR3 is CAWSTKPGLGSDTQYF. DNA for the CDR3: TGTGCCTGGAGTACCAAACCGGGACTAGGTTCAGATACGCAGTATTTT.

V usage is TRBV6-6 and J usage is TRBJ1-2; a possible D gene is TRBD1 (6 bases). Germline-derived CDR1 and CDR2 are MNHNY and SVGAGI (reference sequence). The CDR3 runs 14 residues. With 5 bases removed from V and 12 bases from J, the gap between germline ends came to 22 bases. CDR3 in amino acids: CASSPSGTPTKHTF. CDR3 nucleotides: TGTGCCAGCAGTCCATCAGGGACACCAACCAAGCACACCTTC.

This clone occurred a few times. The rearrangement joins TRBV14 to TRBJ2-1; 10 nucleotides line up with TRBD2. V dropped 0 bases and J dropped 0; count of bases not matched to a gene: 20. Germline loops: CDR1 SGHDN, CDR2 FVKESK. This CDR3 has 23 amino acids. The CDR3 is CASSQDRWLAGVNPTTSYNEQFF. CDR3 DNA: TGTGCCAGCAGCCAAGATCGGTGGCTAGCGGGAGTAAACCCTACCACCTCCTACAATGAGCAGTTCTTC.

The chain has TRBV7-2 and TRBJ1-5; D call uncertain. CDR1 and CDR2 from the germline V gene are SGHTA and FQGNSA. V shed 2 bases and J shed 6 bases, with 8 bases lying between them. The CDR3 extends over 13 amino acids. CDR3 nucleotide sequence: TGTGCCAGCAGCTTAAGGGAGGCTCAGCCCCAGCATTTT. The encoded protein is CASSLREAQPQHF. The full variable domain, its missing parts supplied by reference TRBV7-2 and TRBJ1-5, is GAGVSQSPSNKVTEKGKDVELRCDPISGHTALYWYRQSLGQGLEFLIYFQGNSAPDKSGLPSDRFSAERTGGSVSTLTIQRTQQEDSAVYLCASSLREAQPQHFGDGTRLSIL.

This clone was counted only a few times. The chain joins TRBV7-2 to TRBJ2-5; 8 bases match TRBD2. The CDR3 runs 16 residues. With V trimmed by 7 bases and J by 7 bases, 17 bases remained unmatched. CDR1 is SGHTA, CDR2 FQGNSA, per germline. CDR3 protein: CASIAGGIIGPGTQYF. The CDR3 region has the DNA TGTGCCAGCATTGCGGGAGGCATCATCGGGCCGGGGACCCAGTACTTC.

The rearrangement links TRBV5-1 to TRBJ2-5; D ambiguous. Germline CDR1 reads SGHRS; CDR2 reads YFSETQ. V dropped 0 bases and J dropped 2 bases, with 5 bases sitting between them. The CDR3 is made up of 13 amino acids. CDR3 amino acids: CASSLDTQETQYF. DNA of the CDR3: TGCGCCAGCAGCTTGGACACGCAAGAGACCCAGTACTTC.

This clone was observed a handful of times. DNA of the CDR3: TGTGCCAGCAGCTTAGGGGGACAGGGGAACACTGAAGCTTTCTTT. Its translation: CASSLGGQGNTEAFF. The V call is TRBV7-2, the J call TRBJ1-1; the match to TRBD1 covers 9 bases. Per the germline V gene, CDR1 is SGHTA and CDR2 is FQGNSA. Losses at the gene ends were 1 base for V and 1 base for J; bases not matched to a gene: 1. The CDR3 consists of 15 residues.